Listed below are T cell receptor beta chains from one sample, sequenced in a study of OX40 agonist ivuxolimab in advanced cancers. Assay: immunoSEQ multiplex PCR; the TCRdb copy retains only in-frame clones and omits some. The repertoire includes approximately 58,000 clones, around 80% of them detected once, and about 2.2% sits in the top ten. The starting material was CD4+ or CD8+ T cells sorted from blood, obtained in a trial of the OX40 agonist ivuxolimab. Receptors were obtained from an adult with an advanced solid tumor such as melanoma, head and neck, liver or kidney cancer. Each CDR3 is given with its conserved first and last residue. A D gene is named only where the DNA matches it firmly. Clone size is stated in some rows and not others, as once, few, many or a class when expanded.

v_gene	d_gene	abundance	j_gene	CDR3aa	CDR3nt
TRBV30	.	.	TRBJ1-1	CAWKAGNTEAFF	TGTGCCTGGAAGGCTGGGAACACTGAAGCTTTCTTT
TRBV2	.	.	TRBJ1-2	CASSEDRAIYGYTF	TGTGCCAGCAGTGAAGACAGGGCTATCTATGGCTACACCTTC
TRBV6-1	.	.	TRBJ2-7	CASSVQGAMYEQYF	TGTGCCAGCAGTGTGCAGGGTGCGATGTACGAGCAGTACTTC
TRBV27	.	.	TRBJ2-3	CASSLQMTDTQYF	TGTGCCAGCAGTTTACAAATGACGGATACGCAGTATTTT
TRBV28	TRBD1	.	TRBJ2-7	CASSFPGQGAYEQYF	TGTGCCAGCAGTTTCCCCGGACAGGGTGCCTACGAGCAGTACTTC
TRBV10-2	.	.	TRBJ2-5	CASSLAKQETQYF	TGCGCCAGCAGTTTGGCCAAGCAGGAGACCCAGTACTTC
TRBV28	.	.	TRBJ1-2	CASRETGYRGYTF	TGTGCCAGCAGAGAAACAGGATATCGTGGCTACACCTTC
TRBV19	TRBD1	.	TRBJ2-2	CASNTNRGTGELFF	TGTGCCAGTAATACTAACAGGGGCACCGGGGAGCTGTTTTTT
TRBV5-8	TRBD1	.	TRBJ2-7	CASSKTGTGTYEQYF	TGTGCCAGCAGCAAAACCGGGACAGGGACCTACGAGCAGTACTTC
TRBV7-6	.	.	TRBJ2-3	CASSLGRGGTDTQYF	TGTGCCAGCAGCTTAGGACGTGGCGGCACAGATACGCAGTATTTT
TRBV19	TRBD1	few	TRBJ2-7	CASTRTGGLEQYF	TGTGCCAGTACCAGGACAGGGGGCCTCGAGCAGTACTTC
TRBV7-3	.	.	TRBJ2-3	CASSLKGAGGDTQYF	TGTGCCAGCAGCTTAAAGGGGGCGGGAGGAGATACGCAGTATTTT
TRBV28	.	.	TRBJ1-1	CASSGARGGSGAEAFF	TGTGCCAGCAGTGGGGCCCGCGGAGGTTCGGGAGCTGAAGCTTTCTTT
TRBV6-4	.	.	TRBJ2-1	CASSDNRANEQFF	TGTGCCAGCAGTGACAACAGGGCCAATGAGCAGTTCTTC
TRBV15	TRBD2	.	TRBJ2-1	CATSRGLAGNYNEQFF	TGTGCCACCAGCAGGGGACTAGCGGGAAACTACAATGAGCAGTTCTTC
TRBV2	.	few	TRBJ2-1	CASSEFQGRYNEQFF	TGTGCCAGCAGTGAGTTCCAGGGCAGGTACAATGAGCAGTTCTTC
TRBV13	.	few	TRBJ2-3	CASSLRYGGRVRTDTQYF	TGTGCCAGCAGCTTACGTTACGGGGGAAGGGTCAGGACAGATACGCAGTATTTT
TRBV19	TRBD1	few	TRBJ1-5	CASSTTGVNQPQHF	TGTGCCAGTAGTACGACAGGGGTCAATCAGCCCCAGCATTTT
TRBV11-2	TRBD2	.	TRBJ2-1	CASSPGTSSYNEQFF	TGTGCCAGCAGCCCAGGGACTAGCTCCTACAATGAGCAGTTCTTC
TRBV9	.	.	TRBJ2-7	CASSGGQSYEQYF	TGTGCCAGCAGCGGAGGACAGTCCTACGAGCAGTACTTC
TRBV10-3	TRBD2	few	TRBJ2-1	CAIGEGNEQFF	TGTGCCATCGGGGAGGGTAATGAGCAGTTCTTC
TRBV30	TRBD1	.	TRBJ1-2	CAWSPQGGYYGYTF	TGTGCCTGGAGTCCACAGGGGGGATACTATGGCTACACCTTC
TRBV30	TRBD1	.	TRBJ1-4	CAWSHETGVGGLNEKLFF	TGTGCCTGGAGCCATGAAACAGGGGTTGGGGGCCTTAATGAAAAACTGTTTTTT
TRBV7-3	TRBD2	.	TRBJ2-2	CASSLRGLATGELFF	TGTGCCAGCAGCTTAAGGGGACTAGCGACCGGGGAGCTGTTTTTT
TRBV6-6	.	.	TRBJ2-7	CASSPFPGAYEQYF	TGTGCCAGCAGTCCCTTTCCGGGGGCCTACGAGCAGTACTTC
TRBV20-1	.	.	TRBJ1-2	CSARSGSDTF	TGCAGTGCTAGGTCTGGTTCGGACACCTTC
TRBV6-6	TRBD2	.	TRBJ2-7	CASSRREGYEQYF	TGTGCCAGCTCCCGTCGGGAGGGATACGAGCAGTACTTC
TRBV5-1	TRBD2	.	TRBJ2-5	CASSLGGLAGAETQYF	TGCGCCAGCAGCTTAGGGGGACTAGCGGGAGCGGAGACCCAGTACTTC
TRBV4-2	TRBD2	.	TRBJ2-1	CASSQGLAGGGSYNEQFF	TGTGCCAGCAGCCAAGGTCTAGCGGGAGGGGGATCCTACAATGAGCAGTTCTTC
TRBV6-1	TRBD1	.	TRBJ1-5	CASSAQGVGVSNQPQHF	TGTGCCAGCAGTGCACAGGGGGTAGGTGTTAGCAATCAGCCCCAGCATTTT
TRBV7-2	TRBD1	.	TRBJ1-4	CASSSPPGQGFSNEKLFF	TGTGCCAGCAGCTCCCCCCCGGGACAGGGCTTCAGTAATGAAAAACTGTTTTTT
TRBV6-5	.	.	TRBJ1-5	CASSNGRSNQPQHF	TGTGCCAGCAGCAACGGGCGTAGCAATCAGCCCCAGCATTTT
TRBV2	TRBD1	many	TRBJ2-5	CASSWDRGGEETQYF	TGTGCCAGCAGTTGGGACAGAGGGGGCGAGGAGACCCAGTACTTC
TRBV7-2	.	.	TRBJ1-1	CASSRGDTEAFF	TGTGCCAGCAGCCGGGGGGACACTGAAGCTTTCTTT
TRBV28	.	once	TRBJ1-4	CASTTGRALGEKLFF	TGTGCCAGCACCACTGGCAGGGCCCTTGGGGAAAAACTGTTTTTT
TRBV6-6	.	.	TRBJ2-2	CASRRNRNTGELFF	TGTGCCAGCAGGCGGAACAGAAACACCGGGGAGCTGTTTTTT
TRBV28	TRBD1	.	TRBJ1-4	CASRGQGSANEKLFF	TGTGCCAGCAGAGGACAGGGGTCAGCTAATGAAAAACTGTTTTTT
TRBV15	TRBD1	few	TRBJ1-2	CATSRTGDAGYTF	TGTGCCACCAGCAGGACAGGGGATGCAGGCTACACCTTC
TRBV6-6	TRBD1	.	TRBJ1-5	CASRWDRVQPQHF	TGTGCCAGCAGATGGGACAGGGTTCAGCCCCAGCATTTT
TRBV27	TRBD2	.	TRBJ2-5	CASSLSFLAGGQETQYF	TGTGCCAGCAGTTTAAGTTTCCTAGCGGGCGGACAAGAGACCCAGTACTTC
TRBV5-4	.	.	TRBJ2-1	CASRVESSEFF	TGTGCCAGCAGGGTCGAGTCTTCAGAGTTCTTC
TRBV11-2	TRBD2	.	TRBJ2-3	CASSLLAGGGTDTQYF	TGTGCCAGCAGCTTACTAGCGGGAGGGGGCACAGATACGCAGTATTTT
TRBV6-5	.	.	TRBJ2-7	CASSPRTGYEQYF	TGTGCCAGCAGTCCAAGGACCGGCTACGAGCAGTACTTC
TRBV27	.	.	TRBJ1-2	CASSRQANYGYTF	TGTGCCAGCAGTCGACAGGCGAACTATGGCTACACCTTC
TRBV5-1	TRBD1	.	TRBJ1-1	CASSYRGGDTEAFF	TGCGCCAGCAGCTACAGGGGAGGGGACACTGAAGCTTTCTTT
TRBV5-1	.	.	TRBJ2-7	CASSLSGTGVSYEQYF	TGCGCCAGCAGCTTATCCGGGACGGGGGTCTCCTACGAGCAGTACTTC
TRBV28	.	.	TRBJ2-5	CAIRRQQETQYF	TGTGCCATCAGAAGACAGCAAGAGACCCAGTACTTC
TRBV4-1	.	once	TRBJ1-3	CASSQVRGGNTIYF	TGCGCCAGCAGCCAAGTACGGGGAGGAAACACCATATATTTT
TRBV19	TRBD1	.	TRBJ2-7	CASSAPGQRSYEQYF	TGTGCCAGTAGTGCCCCGGGACAGAGGTCCTACGAGCAGTACTTC